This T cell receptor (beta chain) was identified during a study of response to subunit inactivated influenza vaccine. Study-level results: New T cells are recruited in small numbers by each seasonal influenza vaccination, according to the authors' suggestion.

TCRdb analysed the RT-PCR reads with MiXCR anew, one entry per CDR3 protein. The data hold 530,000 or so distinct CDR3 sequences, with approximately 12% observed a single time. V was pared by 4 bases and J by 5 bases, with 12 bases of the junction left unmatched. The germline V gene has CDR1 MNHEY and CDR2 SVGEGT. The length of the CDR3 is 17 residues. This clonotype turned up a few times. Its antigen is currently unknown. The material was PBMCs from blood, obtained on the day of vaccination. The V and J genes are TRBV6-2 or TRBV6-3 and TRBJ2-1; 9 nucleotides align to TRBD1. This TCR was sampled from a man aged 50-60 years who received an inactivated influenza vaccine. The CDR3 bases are TGTGCCAGCAGTTCCAGAACTTATACAGGGGGCAACAATGAGCAGTTCTTC. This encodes CASSSRTYTGGNNEQFF.